This entry lists 27 T cell receptor beta chains sequenced from one sample in a study of CD8+CD57+ T cells in acquired aplastic anemia listed by TCRdb under 2018. Patients chosen for sequencing had shown expansion of CD8+CD57+ cells by flow cytometry. For sequencing, an Illumina HiSeq 2000 was employed. Profiling of TCR beta VDJ combinations and CDR3 sequences used genomic DNA as the template. TCRdb took the public reads, trimmed them with fastp at Q25, ran MiXCR for clone calling and kept in-frame beta chains. Each CDR3 protein gets just one entry, which takes the most common genes and DNA from the rows behind it. The sample table contains about 98,000 distinct CDR3 sequences; only one count was recorded for 55% to 75% of them. Together, the top ten hold more than 55% of the sample. The sample taken for sequencing was sorted CD4+, CD8+, or CD8+CD57+ T cells (not recorded which) from PBMCs. Every receptor here comes from a human donor with aplastic anemia.

A single count supports this clonotype. The gene calls are TRBV10-3 and TRBJ2-7; D may be TRBD1 (6 bases). The germline gives CDR1 ENHRY, CDR2 SYGVKD. CDR3 length equals 15 residues. V dropped 0 bases and J dropped 2 bases, with 11 bases sitting between them. CDR3 amino acids: CAISESTDSTYEQYF. The CDR3 DNA reads as TGTGCCATCAGTGAGTCGACGGACAGCACCTACGAGCAGTACTTC.

At least ten counts were recorded for this clonotype. This chain uses TRBV2 with TRBJ2-7, with D perhaps being TRBD1 or TRBD2 (5 bases each). In germline, CDR1 is SNHLY, CDR2 FYNNEI. This CDR3 has 12 residues. The CDR3 loop is CATGTGTYEQYF. For the CDR3, the DNA is TGTGCGACCGGGACGGGGACCTACGAGCAGTACTTC.

The chain combines TRBV29-1 with TRBJ2-3; D tentatively fits TRBD1 or TRBD2 (5 bases each). This CDR3 has 16 amino acids. V was shortened by 4 bases and J by 1 base, with 18 bases between the two germline ends. The V gene's germline CDR1 is SQVTM and CDR2 ANQGSEA. The CDR3 DNA reads as TGCAGCGTTGTAGGGGACCTCGGGGTACGCACAGATACGCAGTATTTT. This gives the protein CSVVGDLGVRTDTQYF.

This chain uses TRBV6-1 with TRBJ1-1; D may be TRBD1 (5 bases). This CDR3 has 14 residues. The germline CDR1 and CDR2 sequences are MNHNS and SASEGT. The V end was cut by 2 bases, the J end by 0 bases, with 7 bases between. Here the CDR3 reads CASSERGLNTEAFF. The CDR3 bases are TGTGCCAGCAGTGAAAGGGGTTTGAACACTGAAGCTTTCTTT.

The J gene is TRBJ2-3, the V gene TRBV29-1, with 8 bases lining up with TRBD1. V was pared by 7 bases and J by 0 bases, with 6 bases of the junction left unmatched. CDR3 length: 14 residues. CDR1 is SQVTM, CDR2 ANQGSEA, per germline. The CDR3 reads CSASTGASTDTQYF. In DNA, the CDR3 is TGCAGCGCTTCGACAGGGGCTAGCACAGATACGCAGTATTTT.

The chain carries TRBV2 and TRBJ1-2; possible D gene TRBD1, 5 bases. The length of the CDR3 is 13 residues. Per germline, CDR1 SNHLY and CDR2 FYNNEI. Deletions cut 1 base from V and 3 bases from J, with 6 bases between. CDR3 region: CASSEVGDYGYTF. In DNA, the CDR3 is TGTGCCAGCAGTGAAGTAGGGGACTATGGCTACACCTTC.

This clonotype was recorded a few times. V usage is TRBV7-9 and J usage is TRBJ1-1; D not resolved. Trimming shortened V by 4 bases and J by 0 bases, and 6 bases separated the two germline ends. The CDR3 consists of 13 residues. Looked up from germline, CDR1 is SEHNR and CDR2 is FQNEAQ (reference sequence). This CDR3 is CASSYDLNTEAFF. Written as DNA, the CDR3 is TGTGCCAGCAGCTATGACTTGAACACTGAAGCTTTCTTT.

The CDR3 bases are TGTGCCAGCAGTCTGGACAGGAGTGAAAAACTGTTTTTT. Translation: CASSLDRSEKLFF. J is TRBJ1-4 and V is TRBV7-8; 7 bases line up with TRBD1. Germline CDR1 SGHVS, CDR2 FQNEAQ. The junction had 5 bases not matched to a gene; V was cut back by 6 bases and J by 7 bases. The CDR3 sequence is 13 residues long. Variable domain in full (rest from reference TRBV7-8 and TRBJ1-4): GAGVSQSPRYKVAKRGQDVALRCDPISGHVSLFWYQQALGQGPEFLTYFQNEAQLDKSGLPSDRFFAERPEGSVSTLKIQRTQQEDSAVYLCASSLDRSEKLFFGSGTQLSVL.

This clonotype was found once. The chain employs TRBV19 and TRBJ2-4, with TRBD1 matching 8 bases. The CDR3 loop spans 15 amino acids. Trimming took 3 bases from V and 6 from J; bases not matched to a gene: 7. Germline CDR1 is LNHDA and CDR2 is SQIVND (reference sequence). The CDR3 loop is CASSIDRGLVNIQYF. The CDR3 DNA follows: TGTGCCAGTAGTATTGACAGGGGTCTCGTAAACATTCAGTACTTC.

At least ten counts were recorded for this clonotype. The rearrangement joins TRBV20-1 to TRBJ2-5; 12 bases match TRBD2. Germline values: CDR1 DFQATT, CDR2 SNEGSKA (reference sequence). The V and J ends lost 4 bases and 5 bases, in that order; junction bases with no gene match: 8. The CDR3 extends over 15 amino acids. This chain's CDR3 is CSAKFLAGGPETQYF. In DNA form, the CDR3 reads TGCAGTGCTAAATTTCTAGCGGGGGGGCCGGAGACCCAGTACTTC.

This clonotype has only a few counts. The CDR3: CATSSTSWETQYF. CDR3 DNA sequence: TGTGCCACCAGTTCAACTAGTTGGGAGACCCAGTACTTC. This chain joins TRBV24-1 and TRBJ2-5; D is perhaps TRBD2 (5 bases). The CDR3 runs to 13 residues. Looked up from germline, CDR1 is KGHDR and CDR2 is SFDVKD. V lost 6 bases and J lost 5, with 12 bases in between.

The genes are TRBV4-3 and TRBJ2-2, with a tentative D call TRBD1 (7 bases). Between the trimmed V and J ends, which lost 0 bases and 7 bases, there was a span of 15 bases. Germline V CDR1 and CDR2: LGHNA, YSLEER. The CDR3 consists of 16 residues. CDR3 bases: TGCGCCAGCAGCCAAGATTTTTCAGGGGGGATCGGGGAGCTGTTTTTT. Its protein is CASSQDFSGGIGELFF.

This chain connects TRBV13 to TRBJ1-2, with 7 nucleotides matching TRBD1. This CDR3 comprises 15 residues. The germline CDR1 and CDR2 sequences are PRHDT and FYEKMQ (reference sequence). The ends lost 1 base at V and 2 bases at J; junction bases unmatched: 4. This chain's CDR3 is CASSLVGQENYGYTF. The CDR3, as DNA: TGTGCCAGCAGCTTAGTAGGACAGGAGAACTATGGCTACACCTTC.

This sequence joins TRBV7-2 and TRBJ2-7; D is unclear. V was clipped by 0 bases and J by 3 bases, with 3 bases between them. CDR3 length equals 12 residues. Germline-derived CDR1 and CDR2 are SGHTA and FQGNSA. The CDR3 loop is CASSLAHYEQYF. In nucleotides, the CDR3 is TGTGCCAGCAGCTTAGCGCACTACGAGCAGTACTTC.

The V gene is TRBV24-1, the J gene TRBJ2-3, with 8 bases identical to TRBD2. The CDR3 contains 16 residues. CDR1 and CDR2 from the germline V gene are KGHDR and SFDVKD. The V gene end was trimmed by 4 bases and the J gene end by 1 base; junction bases not matched to a gene: 6. CDR3 in amino acids: CATSDKSGGRTDTQYF. The CDR3 bases are TGTGCCACCAGTGACAAAAGCGGGGGCCGCACAGATACGCAGTATTTT.

This sequence joins TRBV29-1 and TRBJ1-1; the D gene is possibly TRBD1 (5 bases). Between the trimmed V and J ends, which lost 2 bases and 0 bases, there was a span of 7 bases. The CDR3 has 13 residues. CDR1 SQVTM and CDR2 ANQGSEA come from the germline V gene. The DNA for the CDR3 is TGCAGCGTTGAAAGACAGATGAACACTGAAGCTTTCTTT. Encoded protein: CSVERQMNTEAFF.

This sequence joins TRBV29-1 and TRBJ2-6, with D possibly being TRBD1 (5 bases). The germline V gene encodes CDR1 SQVTM and CDR2 ANQGSEA. V was shortened by 1 base and J by 3 bases, with 7 bases between the two germline ends. The length of the CDR3 is 14 residues. CDR3 residues: CSVEAGNGANVLTF. The DNA for the CDR3 is TGCAGCGTTGAAGCAGGGAATGGGGCCAACGTCCTGACTTTC.

This clonotype was seen just once. The chain carries TRBV10-3 and TRBJ1-2; 7 nucleotides align to TRBD1. Losses at the gene ends were 0 bases for V and 2 bases for J; bases not matched to a gene: 0. The CDR3 is made up of 14 amino acids. The germline V gene encodes CDR1 ENHRY and CDR2 SYGVKD. The CDR3 DNA sequence: TGTGCCATCAGTGAGTCGACAGGGAACTATGGCTACACCTTC. Protein sequence: CAISESTGNYGYTF.

The chain recombines TRBV7-2 with TRBJ2-7; a possible D gene is TRBD1 (6 bases). CDR3 size: 15 residues. From germline, CDR1 is SGHTA and CDR2 FQGNSA. V was clipped by 5 bases and J by 3 bases, with 17 bases between them. Here the CDR3 DNA reads TGTGCCAGCAGCCTACAGGGCGCCCTAGACTACGAGCAGTACTTC. This translates into CASSLQGALDYEQYF.

V is TRBV19 and J is TRBJ2-2; D gene unclear. The germline V gene encodes CDR1 LNHDA and CDR2 SQIVND (reference sequence). V was trimmed by 10 bases and J by 5 bases, leaving 17 bases between them. This CDR3 is built from 14 residues. This CDR3 is CATRHVAATGELFF. The CDR3 DNA is TGTGCCACCCGTCACGTGGCGGCAACCGGGGAGCTGTTTTTT.

The chain has TRBV10-3 and TRBJ2-2; D gene uncertain. V was clipped by 8 bases and J by 2 bases, with 6 bases between them. This CDR3 contains 12 residues. The V gene's germline CDR1 is ENHRY and CDR2 SYGVKD. This chain's CDR3 is CAIAFNTGELFF. The CDR3 DNA reads TGTGCCATCGCTTTCAACACCGGGGAGCTGTTTTTT.

The V gene is TRBV20-1, the J gene TRBJ2-1; D remains ambiguous. Germline values: CDR1 DFQATT, CDR2 SNEGSKA (reference sequence). Trimming removed 6 bases from V and 6 bases from J, with 12 bases in between. The CDR3 is made up of 12 amino acids. Here the CDR3 DNA reads TGCAGTGCGCACCATCAGCGCAATGAGCAGTTCTTC. Translated, it gives CSAHHQRNEQFF.

The chain employs TRBV24-1 and TRBJ1-2; D remains ambiguous. The CDR3 consists of 13 residues. V was pared by 4 bases and J by 5 bases, with 10 bases between. Germline-derived CDR1 and CDR2 are KGHDR and SFDVKD. The CDR3 coding sequence is TGTGCCACCAGTGACTCCGGGTTTTATGGCTACACCTTC. It specifies CATSDSGFYGYTF.

This clonotype has at least ten counts. The chain's CDR3 is CSARPDGGAGIRDEQYF. The CDR3 DNA reads as TGCAGTGCTAGACCCGATGGGGGGGCTGGCATACGGGACGAGCAGTACTTC. J is TRBJ2-7 and V is TRBV20-1, with D tentatively TRBD2 (7 bases). The CDR3 has 17 amino acids. Germline CDR1 is DFQATT and CDR2 is SNEGSKA (reference sequence). V was pared by 2 bases and J by 5 bases, with 25 bases between.

This chain links TRBV19 with TRBJ1-1; D gene unclear. Trimming pared 1 base from V and 2 bases from J, leaving 11 bases between. Per the germline V gene, CDR1 is LNHDA and CDR2 is SQIVND (reference sequence). There are 15 residues in the CDR3. CDR3 in DNA: TGTGCCAGTAGTATAGGAACAGAAAGAAACACTGAAGCTTTCTTT. Encoded protein: CASSIGTERNTEAFF. Complete variable domain (other parts from reference TRBV19 and TRBJ1-1): DGGITQSPKYLFRKEGQNVTLSCEQNLNHDAMYWYRQDPGQGLRLIYYSQIVNDFQKGDIAEGYSVSREKKESFPLTVTSAQKNPTAFYLCASSIGTERNTEAFFGQGTRLTVV.

The J gene is TRBJ2-7, the V gene TRBV5-4; D might be TRBD1 (6 bases). This CDR3 spans 13 amino acids. The ends were cut back, 4 bases at V and 6 bases at J, with 14 bases in the middle. Germline V gene lookup returns CDR1 SGHNT and CDR2 YYREEE (reference sequence). The CDR3 coding sequence is TGTGCCAGCAGCGCAGACAGGTTTGGCGAGCAGTACTTC. Protein sequence: CASSADRFGEQYF.

V gene TRBV19 combines with J gene TRBJ1-3, with a weak D call TRBD1 (6 bases). Trimming removed 4 bases at V and 2 bases at J, with 9 bases between. This CDR3 has 14 residues. CDR1 and CDR2 from the germline V gene are LNHDA and SQIVND (reference sequence). In DNA form, the CDR3 reads TGTGCCAGTAGTAACGGGGGGCCTGGAAACACCATATATTTT. Translation: CASSNGGPGNTIYF.